The 5 T cell receptor beta chains below come from one sample, sequenced in a study of shared clonotypes between healthy human individuals. The method was immunoSEQ multiplex PCR; TCRdb's version includes in-frame clones alone and lacks a portion of them. The data contain about a million clones, roughly 72% of them singletons. The sample comprised memory CD4+ T cells sorted from blood. Subset here: CD45RA-negative fraction. All receptors derive from a man between 18 and 35 years old in good health.

This clone was found once. This chain uses TRBV6-5 with TRBJ1-2; D is unclear. The germline V gene encodes CDR1 MNHEY and CDR2 SVGAGI. V shed 8 bases and J shed 4 bases, with 14 bases lying between them. The CDR3 covers 13 residues. CDR3 protein: CASQTRGRYGYTF. The CDR3 DNA sequence: TGTGCCAGCCAAACAAGAGGGCGCTATGGCTACACCTTC.

The chain links TRBV5-4 to TRBJ2-3; TRBD2 matches 8 bases. The germline gives CDR1 SGHNT, CDR2 YYREEE (reference sequence). The CDR3 runs 13 residues. J was trimmed by 8 bases and V by 1 base; bases with no gene match: 3. In DNA, the CDR3 is TGTGCCAGCAGCTTGAGCGGGAGCGCTACGCAGTATTTT. This gives the protein CASSLSGSATQYF. Combining the CDR3 with reference TRBV5-4 and TRBJ2-3 gives the whole variable domain ETGVTQSPTHLIKTRGQQVTLRCSSQSGHNTVSWYQQALGQGPQFIFQYYREEENGRGNFPPRFSGLQFPNYSSELNVNALELDDSALYLCASSLSGSATQYFGPGTRLTVL.

This clone was detected only a few times. This chain joins TRBV18 and TRBJ1-1, with D possibly being TRBD1 (5 bases). The CDR3 has 15 amino acids. V dropped 3 bases and J dropped 1 base, with 12 bases sitting between them. Per the germline V gene, CDR1 is KGHSH and CDR2 is LQKENI. The CDR3: CASSPRGDPNTEAFF. The CDR3 region has the DNA TGTGCCAGCTCACCCCGGGGGGATCCGAACACTGAAGCTTTCTTT.

This clone was seen more than once but under ten times. V usage is TRBV6-5 and J usage is TRBJ1-2, with a tentative D call TRBD1 (6 bases). This CDR3 region has 13 residues. The ends were cut back, 6 bases at V and 7 bases at J, with 15 bases in the middle. CDR1 and CDR2 from the germline V gene are MNHEY and SVGAGI. The CDR3 nucleotides are TGTGCCAGCAGGACGATGGGGGCGCCTGGCTACACCTTC. Translating gives CASRTMGAPGYTF.

J is TRBJ2-7 and V is TRBV6-6, with 7 bases lining up with TRBD1. The J segment lost 2 bases and the V segment lost 5 bases, leaving 12 bases of the junction unmatched. CDR1 is MNHNY, CDR2 SVGAGI, per germline (reference sequence). This CDR3 is 16 amino acids long. The DNA of the CDR3 is TGTGCCAGCAGTGGGACAGCGAGAATGAGACCCTACGAGCAGTACTTC. It is translated as CASSGTARMRPYEQYF.